The clone carrying this T cell receptor beta chain has at least ten counts. The data stem from a study of identical twins. TCRdb ran MiXCR on the 5' RACE reads and lists one entry per CDR3 protein. The sample includes about 890,000 distinct CDR3 sequences, 10% to 15% of them seen just once. These same records also appear under a second study, on yellow fever vaccine responses in identical twins.

Material: PBMCs. The clonotype was recovered from a woman under 30 in good health.

This chain's CDR3 is CASSAGTLTRGNEQFF. As DNA, the CDR3 is TGCGCCAGCAGCGCCGGGACATTAACTCGGGGGAATGAGCAGTTCTTC. V usage is TRBV5-1 and J usage is TRBJ2-1; perhaps D is TRBD1 or TRBD2 (6 bases each). CDR1 and CDR2 (germline): SGHRS, YFSETQ. CDR3 length equals 16 residues. The V end was cut by 4 bases, the J end by 7 bases, with 21 bases between. Drawing the rest from reference TRBV5-1 and TRBJ2-1, the complete variable domain is KAGVTQTPRYLIKTRGQQVTLSCSPISGHRSVSWYQQTPGQGLQFLFEYFSETQRNKGNFPGRFSGRQFSNSRSEMNVSTLELGDSALYLCASSAGTLTRGNEQFFGPGTRLTVL.